This section outlines one TCR beta chain sequence together with its context. Its antigen is undetermined. Looked up from germline, CDR1 is DFQATT and CDR2 is SNEGSKA (reference sequence). The CDR3 consists of 15 residues. V was pared by 5 bases and J by 6 bases, with 23 bases between. This specimen belongs to a study of response to subunit inactivated influenza vaccine. Broader study findings: The authors proposed limited new T cell recruitment per seasonal influenza vaccination.

TCRdb reprocessed the RT-PCR reads with MiXCR, giving one entry per CDR3 protein. The data show more than 700,000 distinct CDR3 sequences, 21% seen once. The input for sequencing was PBMCs from blood, taken roughly 5 days after vaccination. V and J are TRBV20-1 and TRBJ2-7, with D possibly TRBD2 on 7 matching bases. The TCR was taken from a man in his fifties or sixties who received an inactivated influenza vaccine. The CDR3 DNA sequence: TGCAGTGCTCTCCCCTGGGAGGGGGTATTGGGCGAGCAGTACTTC. Translated, it gives CSALPWEGVLGEQYF.